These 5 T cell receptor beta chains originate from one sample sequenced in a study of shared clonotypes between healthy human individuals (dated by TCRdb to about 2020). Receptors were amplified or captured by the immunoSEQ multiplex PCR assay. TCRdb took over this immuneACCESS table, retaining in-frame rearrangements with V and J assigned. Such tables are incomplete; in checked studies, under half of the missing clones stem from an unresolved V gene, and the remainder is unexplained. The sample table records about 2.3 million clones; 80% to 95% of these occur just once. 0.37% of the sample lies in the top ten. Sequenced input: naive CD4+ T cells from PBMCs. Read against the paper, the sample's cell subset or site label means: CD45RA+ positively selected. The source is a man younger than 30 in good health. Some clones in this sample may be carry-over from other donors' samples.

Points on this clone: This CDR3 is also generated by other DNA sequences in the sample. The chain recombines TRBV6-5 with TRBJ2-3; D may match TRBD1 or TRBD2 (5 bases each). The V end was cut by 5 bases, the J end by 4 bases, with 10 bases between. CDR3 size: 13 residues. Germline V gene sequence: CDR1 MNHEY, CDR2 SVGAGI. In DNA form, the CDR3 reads TGTGCCAGCAGTCGAGGGGTGGCAGATACGCAGTATTTT. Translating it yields CASSRGVADTQYF.

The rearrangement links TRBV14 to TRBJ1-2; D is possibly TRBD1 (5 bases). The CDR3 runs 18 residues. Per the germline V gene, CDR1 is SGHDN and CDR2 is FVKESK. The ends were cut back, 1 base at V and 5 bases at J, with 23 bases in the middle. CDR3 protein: CASSQVFGGRDVQYGYTF. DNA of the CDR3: TGTGCCAGCAGCCAAGTATTCGGGGGAAGGGATGTGCAGTATGGCTACACCTTC.

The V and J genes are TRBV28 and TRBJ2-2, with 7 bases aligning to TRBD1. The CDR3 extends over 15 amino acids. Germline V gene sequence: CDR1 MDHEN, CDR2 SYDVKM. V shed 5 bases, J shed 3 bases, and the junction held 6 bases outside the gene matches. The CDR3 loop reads CASSTGTVHTGELFF. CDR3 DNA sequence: TGTGCCAGCAGTACTGGGACAGTGCACACCGGGGAGCTGTTTTTT.

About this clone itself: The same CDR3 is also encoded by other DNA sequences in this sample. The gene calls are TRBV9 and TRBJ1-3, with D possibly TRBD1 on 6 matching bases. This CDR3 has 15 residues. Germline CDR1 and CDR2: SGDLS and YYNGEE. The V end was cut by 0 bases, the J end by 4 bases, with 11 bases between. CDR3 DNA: TGTGCCAGCAGCGTAGAGGGGGGACTCGGAAACACCATATATTTT. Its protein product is CASSVEGGLGNTIYF. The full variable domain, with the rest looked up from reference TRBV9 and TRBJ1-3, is DSGVTQTPKHLITATGQRVTLRCSPRSGDLSVYWYQQSLDQGLQFLIQYYNGEERAKGNILERFSAQQFPDLHSELNLSSLELGDSALYFCASSVEGGLGNTIYFGEGSWLTVV.

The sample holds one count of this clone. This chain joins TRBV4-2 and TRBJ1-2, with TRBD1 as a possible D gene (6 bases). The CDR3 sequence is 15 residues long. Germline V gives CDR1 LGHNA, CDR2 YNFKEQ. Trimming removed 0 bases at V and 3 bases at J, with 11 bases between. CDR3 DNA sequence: TGTGCCAGCAGCCAAGAAAGGACAGCGTACTATGGCTACACCTTC. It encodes CASSQERTAYYGYTF.